This entry lists 10 T cell receptor beta chains sequenced from one sample in a study of T cell responses to AZD1222 COVID-19 vaccine. The repertoire was sequenced with immunoSEQ multiplex PCR; TCRdb's copy has only in-frame clones and lacks some. The data contain around 160,000 clones, 90% to 95% of them singletons. The sample in question was peripheral blood, obtained on day 0 of AZD1222 vaccination. Receptors originate from an adult in good health.

This chain uses TRBV28 with TRBJ1-4, with TRBD1 identical over 8 bases. The V segment lost 5 bases and the J segment 7 bases; nucleotides outside the gene matches: 6. The CDR3 loop spans 14 amino acids. Germline V gene sequence: CDR1 MDHEN, CDR2 SYDVKM. The CDR3 coding sequence is TGTGCCAGCAGTGTGACAGGGGTCTCTGAAAAACTGTTTTTT. Residues: CASSVTGVSEKLFF.

The chain couples TRBV27 to TRBJ1-2; D may be TRBD1 (6 bases). Trimming cost V 8 bases and J 7 bases, with 14 bases left between them. This CDR3 spans 12 amino acids. Germline lookup yields CDR1 MNHEY and CDR2 SMNVEV (reference sequence). The chain's CDR3 is CASWEGGLGYTF. The CDR3 region has the DNA TGTGCCAGCTGGGAGGGGGGGCTTGGCTACACCTTC.

The chain recombines TRBV4-1 with TRBJ1-2; possible D gene TRBD1, 5 bases. Germline lookup yields CDR1 MGHRA and CDR2 YSYEKL. The CDR3 has 14 residues. V was clipped by 0 bases and J by 5 bases, with 10 bases between them. CDR3 bases: TGCGCCAGCAGCCAAGAGATTCAGGGATATGGCTACACCTTC. Amino acid sequence: CASSQEIQGYGYTF.

This clone was counted between two and nine times. Here the CDR3 reads CASSQKYRQGYQPQHF. The CDR3, as DNA: TGTGCCAGCAGTCAGAAATACAGACAGGGCTATCAGCCCCAGCATTTT. The chain joins TRBV28 to TRBJ1-5; 7 nucleotides match TRBD1. The V gene's germline CDR1 is MDHEN and CDR2 SYDVKM. The CDR3 consists of 16 residues. Unmatched junction bases numbered 12, after V lost 5 bases and J lost 5 bases.

The rearrangement uses TRBV6-1 and TRBJ1-2; perhaps TRBD1 as D (6 bases). Looked up from germline, CDR1 is MNHNS and CDR2 is SASEGT. Trimming removed 2 bases at V and 3 bases at J, with 13 bases between. There are 15 residues in the CDR3. The CDR3 protein is CASSEYWGPDYGYTF. CDR3 DNA sequence: TGTGCCAGCAGTGAATACTGGGGGCCGGACTATGGCTACACCTTC.

The chain has TRBV7-2 and TRBJ1-1; 7 bases are a match to TRBD1. The junction had 5 bases not matched to a gene; V was cut back by 3 bases and J by 1 base. Germline V lookup: CDR1 SGHTA, CDR2 FQGNSA. The CDR3 loop spans 15 amino acids. The CDR3 DNA reads TGTGCCAGCAGCTTCACCGGGACAGCGAACACTGAAGCTTTCTTT. Its translation is CASSFTGTANTEAFF.

This clone was recorded once. The rearrangement links TRBV3-1 (or the pseudogene TRBV3-2) to TRBJ2-7; the match to TRBD2 covers 8 bases. Trimming at V came to 3 bases and at J to 2 bases, leaving 3 bases not matched to a gene. CDR3 length equals 14 residues. The germline V gene has CDR1 LGHDT and CDR2 YNNKEL (reference sequence). The CDR3 DNA reads as TGTGCCAGCAGCCATAGCGGGGCCACCTACGAGCAGTACTTC. Translation gives CASSHSGATYEQYF.

The J gene is TRBJ2-3, the V gene TRBV6-5; D remains unclear. Germline CDR1 is MNHEY and CDR2 is SVGAGI. The CDR3 totals 12 residues. Trimming took 6 bases from V and 6 from J, leaving 10 bases between them. CDR3 bases: TGTGCCAGCAGCTCCCCGAAGGATACGCAGTATTTT. Its translation is CASSSPKDTQYF.

The V call is TRBV5-8, the J call TRBJ2-1, with D possibly being TRBD2 (6 bases). CDR1 is SGHTS and CDR2 is YDEGEE in the germline V gene. V gave up 0 bases and J gave up 1 base, with 8 bases separating them. The CDR3 runs to 15 residues. CDR3 bases: TGTGCCAGCAGCTTGGGTAGCGGATCCTACAATGAGCAGTTCTTC. It encodes CASSLGSGSYNEQFF.

The genes are TRBV2 and TRBJ1-6; TRBD1 matches 7 bases. The ends lost 4 bases at V and 5 bases at J; junction bases unmatched: 8. The CDR3 is made up of 16 amino acids. Germline CDR1 and CDR2: SNHLY and FYNNEI. As DNA, the CDR3 is TGTGCCAGCAGTGTTGGCAGGGGACAGAATAATTCACCCCTCCACTTT. This gives the protein CASSVGRGQNNSPLHF.